The rows below give T cell receptor beta chains drawn from one sample of a study of blood T cell repertoires in COVID-19. The data were produced by immunoSEQ multiplex PCR, yet TCRdb's version contains in-frame clones alone and is incomplete. This sample has 37,000 or so clones, with around four fifths found just once. Sequencing used peripheral blood. Receptor source: a human donor in a cohort sampled during active COVID-19. The CDR3 runs from the conserved cysteine through the conserved F or W. Fields, in order: J gene, D gene, V gene, clone size, CDR3 protein, CDR3 DNA. The D gene is left open where the match is weak. Rows give clone size only sometimes, using once, few, many, or a class for an expanded clone.

J: TRBJ1-2
D: TRBD1
V: TRBV4-3
size: NA
CDR3: CASSQDTLGAAGGNGYTF
DNA: TGCGCCAGCAGCCAAGACACCCTAGGAGCGGCAGGGGGAAATGGCTACACCTTC

J: TRBJ2-3
D: NA
V: TRBV18
size: NA
CDR3: CASSIGETDTQYF
DNA: TGTGCCAGCTCAATAGGAGAGACAGATACGCAGTATTTT

J: TRBJ2-3
D: TRBD1
V: TRBV24-1
size: NA
CDR3: CATSDTRQGKTDTQYF
DNA: TGTGCCACCAGTGATACAAGACAGGGAAAAACAGATACGCAGTATTTT

J: TRBJ2-2
D: TRBD1
V: TRBV29-1
size: NA
CDR3: CSVRTQGASTGELFF
DNA: TGCAGCGTTAGAACCCAGGGGGCGAGCACCGGGGAGCTGTTTTTT

J: TRBJ1-1
D: TRBD1
V: TRBV14
size: NA
CDR3: CASSQDPGQGSVDTEAFF
DNA: TGTGCCAGCAGCCAAGATCCGGGACAGGGGAGTGTGGACACTGAAGCTTTCTTT

J: TRBJ1-3
D: TRBD1
V: TRBV7-2
size: once
CDR3: CASSLGQGGDTIYF
DNA: TGTGCCAGCAGCCTTGGACAGGGTGGAGACACCATATATTTT

J: TRBJ2-5
D: NA
V: TRBV7-2
size: NA
CDR3: CASSLDTGLARSQYF
DNA: TGTGCCAGCAGCTTAGACACAGGGTTAGCACGGTCCCAGTACTTC

J: TRBJ1-3
D: NA
V: TRBV4-3
size: few
CDR3: CASSQGGGPGNTIYF
DNA: TGCGCCAGCAGCCAGGGCGGGGGCCCCGGAAACACCATATATTTT

J: TRBJ2-6
D: NA
V: TRBV19
size: NA
CDR3: CASSPYTGANVLTF
DNA: TGTGCCAGTAGTCCGTATACTGGGGCCAACGTCCTGACTTTC

J: TRBJ2-1
D: NA
V: TRBV27
size: NA
CDR3: CASSTLNMHNEQFF
DNA: TGTGCCAGCAGTACCTTAAACATGCACAATGAGCAGTTCTTC

J: TRBJ1-6
D: NA
V: TRBV2
size: few
CDR3: CASRSYGEASPLHF
DNA: TGTGCCAGCAGATCTTACGGCGAGGCTTCACCCCTCCACTTT

J: TRBJ1-2
D: TRBD1
V: TRBV11-3
size: NA
CDR3: CASSRTGANYGYTF
DNA: TGTGCCAGCAGCCGGACAGGGGCGAACTATGGCTACACCTTC

J: TRBJ2-7
D: TRBD2
V: TRBV4-2
size: NA
CDR3: CASSQGSSGGGSYEQYF
DNA: TGTGCCAGCAGCCAAGGCTCTAGCGGGGGCGGATCCTACGAGCAGTACTTC

J: TRBJ2-3
D: NA
V: TRBV30
size: NA
CDR3: CAWSRLQTDTQYF
DNA: TGTGCCTGGAGCCGACTACAGACAGATACGCAGTATTTT

J: TRBJ2-3
D: NA
V: TRBV9
size: NA
CDR3: CASSVGNTDTQYF
DNA: TGTGCCAGCAGCGTAGGTAACACAGATACGCAGTATTTT

J: TRBJ2-3
D: TRBD2
V: TRBV30
size: NA
CDR3: CAWSSGGAPDTQYF
DNA: TGTGCCTGGAGCAGCGGGGGGGCCCCAGATACGCAGTATTTT

J: TRBJ2-3
D: TRBD2
V: TRBV4-3
size: NA
CDR3: CASSPRVSGGAIGDTQYF
DNA: TGCGCCAGCAGCCCTCGGGTAAGCGGGGGGGCCATTGGAGATACGCAGTATTTT

J: TRBJ2-5
D: TRBD1
V: TRBV5-1
size: NA
CDR3: CASSRGQEETQYF
DNA: TGCGCCAGCAGCCGGGGACAGGAAGAGACCCAGTACTTC

J: TRBJ2-1
D: NA
V: TRBV5-4
size: NA
CDR3: CASSLPGLGYNEQFF
DNA: TGTGCCAGCAGCTTACCTGGACTGGGCTACAATGAGCAGTTCTTC

J: TRBJ1-5
D: NA
V: TRBV21-1
size: NA
CDR3: CASSTAETGSNQPQHF
DNA: TGTGCCAGCAGCACAGCGGAGACAGGGTCCAATCAGCCCCAGCATTTT

J: TRBJ1-1
D: NA
V: TRBV4-3
size: NA
CDR3: CASSQPGGGTEAFF
DNA: TGCGCCAGCAGCCAACCCGGCGGGGGCACTGAAGCTTTCTTT

J: TRBJ1-2
D: NA
V: TRBV11-2
size: NA
CDR3: CASSPNWQANYGYTF
DNA: TGTGCCAGCAGCCCTAATTGGCAGGCTAACTATGGCTACACCTTC

J: TRBJ2-7
D: NA
V: TRBV5-8
size: NA
CDR3: CASSYGDEQYF
DNA: TGTGCCAGCAGCTACGGGGACGAGCAGTACTTC

J: TRBJ1-4
D: NA
V: TRBV9
size: NA
CDR3: CASSVALDEKLFF
DNA: TGTGCCAGCAGCGTAGCTTTAGATGAAAAACTGTTTTTT

J: TRBJ1-2
D: NA
V: TRBV10-2
size: NA
CDR3: CASQAGANYGYTF
DNA: TGCGCCAGCCAAGCAGGGGCTAACTATGGCTACACCTTC

J: TRBJ2-2
D: NA
V: TRBV18
size: NA
CDR3: CASSPRVDTTGELFF
DNA: TGTGCCAGCTCACCACGTGTGGACACCACCGGGGAGCTGTTTTTT

J: TRBJ2-5
D: TRBD2
V: TRBV6-2/TRBV6-3
size: NA
CDR3: CASSTGTSGLETQYF
DNA: TGTGCCAGCAGTACCGGGACTAGCGGATTGGAGACCCAGTACTTC

J: TRBJ1-4
D: TRBD1
V: TRBV29-1
size: NA
CDR3: CSVDVTGADEKLFF
DNA: TGCAGCGTTGATGTTACAGGGGCGGATGAAAAACTGTTTTTT

J: TRBJ1-4
D: TRBD1
V: TRBV28
size: NA
CDR3: CASSLLLSGQQNEKLFF
DNA: TGTGCCAGCAGTTTGTTGCTCTCGGGACAGCAAAATGAAAAACTGTTTTTT

J: TRBJ2-7
D: NA
V: TRBV13
size: NA
CDR3: CASSLRTLLSYEQYF
DNA: TGTGCCAGCAGCTTAAGGACACTCCTTTCCTACGAGCAGTACTTC

J: TRBJ2-1
D: NA
V: TRBV4-3
size: NA
CDR3: CASSEDKGGRQFF
DNA: TGCGCCAGCAGCGAAGATAAGGGGGGGCGACAGTTCTTC

J: TRBJ2-7
D: TRBD1
V: TRBV2
size: NA
CDR3: CASSEGRPNGTGVAVDSNSYEQYF
DNA: TGTGCCAGCAGTGAGGGTAGGCCGAACGGGACAGGGGTTGCGGTAGACTCGAACTCCTACGAGCAGTACTTC

J: TRBJ2-1
D: TRBD2
V: TRBV19
size: NA
CDR3: CASNGGYNEQFF
DNA: TGTGCCAGCAACGGGGGGTACAATGAGCAGTTCTTC